This is a list of T cell receptor beta chains from one sample in a study of metastatic and nonmetastatic thyroid tumors. TCRdb re-called clones from the PCR reads using MiXCR. This table has tens of thousands of clones, around 33% appearing once. Sequencing used tumor tissue. These receptors came from a female donor with papillary thyroid cancer or a benign thyroid nodule (not recorded which). Some clones in this sample may be carry-over from other donors' samples. CDR3s leave out the opening cysteine and the closing phenylalanine or tryptophan. The D gene is left open where the match is weak. Clone size is shown for a subset of rows, as once, few, many or a class of expanded clone.

clone_size | j_call | d_call | v_call | cdr3_length | cdr3_aa
. | TRBJ1-5 | . | TRBV4-1 | 14 | ASSQLGTGSNQPQH
. | TRBJ2-2 | . | TRBV6-1 | 13 | ASSLMGVNTGEPF
few | TRBJ1-6 | . | TRBV20-1 | 12 | SATTSSYNSPLH
many | TRBJ2-3 | . | TRBV27 | 13 | ASSLGGASTDTQY
. | TRBJ2-1 | . | TRBV12-3/TRBV12-4 | 14 | ASSFSGGRAYNEQF
few | TRBJ2-2 | TRBD1 | TRBV2 | 12 | ASNGQGYTGELF
. | TRBJ2-7 | . | TRBV28 | 12 | ASSLFGVSYEQY
. | TRBJ1-1 | . | TRBV5-1 | 14 | ASSGRQVNGYTEAF
. | TRBJ2-5 | . | TRBV12-3/TRBV12-4 | 12 | ASSLLASSETQY
few | TRBJ2-3 | . | TRBV28 | 12 | ASGLRGWTDTQY
. | TRBJ2-3 | . | TRBV28 | 12 | ASSFRGEGDTQY
few | TRBJ1-1 | . | TRBV6-2/TRBV6-3 | 11 | ASSPGGYTEAF
. | TRBJ2-3 | . | TRBV5-5 | 13 | ASSLDNSPTDTQY
few | TRBJ2-7 | TRBD1 | TRBV28 | 12 | ASSIQGETYEQY
few | TRBJ2-3 | TRBD2 | TRBV27 | 12 | ASSSTSLTDTQY
few | TRBJ2-5 | . | TRBV6-1 | 10 | ASSEDVETQY
. | TRBJ2-2 | . | TRBV11-3 | 12 | ASSPGRGSGELF
. | TRBJ1-2 | TRBD1 | TRBV7-2 | 12 | ASSSLGTAYGYT
few | TRBJ2-3 | . | TRBV19 | 12 | ASSPLRDPDTQY
many | TRBJ2-2 | . | TRBV24-1 | 13 | ATMGGFLNTGELF
. | TRBJ2-7 | . | TRBV20-1 | 14 | SARVRGSVMGNEQY
. | TRBJ2-5 | . | TRBV12-5 | 13 | ASGLSTSYQETQY
. | TRBJ1-5 | . | TRBV28 | 13 | ASSSPGEGSHPQH
. | TRBJ1-5 | . | TRBV10-3 | 10 | AISELGEPQH
many | TRBJ2-2 | . | TRBV6-5 | 10 | ASSYPGGELF
. | TRBJ1-3 | TRBD1 | TRBV28 | 16 | ASSLLTDRGSGGNTIY
. | TRBJ2-7 | . | TRBV6-1 | 11 | ASTGGDPYEQY
few | TRBJ1-2 | TRBD1 | TRBV6-4 | 11 | ASSGQGVVGYT
. | TRBJ2-7 | . | TRBV6-2/TRBV6-3 | 11 | ASSYSLAPGPY
few | TRBJ2-7 | . | TRBV6-1 | 10 | ASSGGRGEQY
. | TRBJ2-7 | TRBD1 | TRBV6-1 | 12 | ASRVTGETYEQY
. | TRBJ2-7 | TRBD1 | TRBV28 | 12 | ASSRRTGYYEQY
. | TRBJ2-3 | . | TRBV20-1 | 12 | SAYSAHLTDTQY
. | TRBJ1-4 | . | TRBV11-1 | 12 | ASSLNPTNEKLF
. | TRBJ2-3 | . | TRBV6-2/TRBV6-3 | 14 | ASSPPIGGGGDTQY
. | TRBJ1-2 | . | TRBV5-5 | 14 | ASSLEWDGSNYGYT
. | TRBJ2-7 | TRBD1 | TRBV6-5 | 13 | ASSYSWTGGYEQY
. | TRBJ1-5 | . | TRBV11-2 | 11 | ASSLVGDQPQH
. | TRBJ2-1 | TRBD1 | TRBV11-1 | 13 | ASSFGQGAFNEQF
few | TRBJ2-7 | TRBD1 | TRBV27 | 11 | ASRTGWAYEQY
. | TRBJ1-1 | TRBD1 | TRBV7-8 | 12 | ASSLVARGTEAF
. | TRBJ2-1 | TRBD1 | TRBV11-2 | 16 | ASSSGTGGGIRYNEQF
many | TRBJ1-1 | TRBD1 | TRBV6-1 | 12 | ASRTGTGGTEAF
few | TRBJ2-2 | . | TRBV12-3/TRBV12-4 | 12 | ASSLARNTGELF
. | TRBJ2-1 | . | TRBV5-1 | 13 | ASSLDGSYFNEQF
few | TRBJ2-7 | . | TRBV4-1 | 14 | ASSQGVFGTPYEQY